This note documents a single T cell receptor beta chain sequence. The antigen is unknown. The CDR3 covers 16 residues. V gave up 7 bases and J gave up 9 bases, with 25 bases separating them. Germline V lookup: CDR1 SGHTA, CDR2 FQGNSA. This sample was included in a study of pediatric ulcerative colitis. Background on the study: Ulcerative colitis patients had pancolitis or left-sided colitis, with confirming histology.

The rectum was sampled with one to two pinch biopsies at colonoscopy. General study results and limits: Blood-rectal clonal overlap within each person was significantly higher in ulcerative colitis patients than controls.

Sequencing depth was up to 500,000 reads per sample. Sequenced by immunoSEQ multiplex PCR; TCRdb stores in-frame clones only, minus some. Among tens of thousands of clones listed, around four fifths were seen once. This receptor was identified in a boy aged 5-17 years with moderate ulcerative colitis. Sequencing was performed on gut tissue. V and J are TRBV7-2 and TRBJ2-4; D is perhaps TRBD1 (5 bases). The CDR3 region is CASTQTARNRWVIQYF. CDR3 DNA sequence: TGTGCCAGCACCCAGACAGCTAGGAACAGATGGGTCATTCAGTACTTC.